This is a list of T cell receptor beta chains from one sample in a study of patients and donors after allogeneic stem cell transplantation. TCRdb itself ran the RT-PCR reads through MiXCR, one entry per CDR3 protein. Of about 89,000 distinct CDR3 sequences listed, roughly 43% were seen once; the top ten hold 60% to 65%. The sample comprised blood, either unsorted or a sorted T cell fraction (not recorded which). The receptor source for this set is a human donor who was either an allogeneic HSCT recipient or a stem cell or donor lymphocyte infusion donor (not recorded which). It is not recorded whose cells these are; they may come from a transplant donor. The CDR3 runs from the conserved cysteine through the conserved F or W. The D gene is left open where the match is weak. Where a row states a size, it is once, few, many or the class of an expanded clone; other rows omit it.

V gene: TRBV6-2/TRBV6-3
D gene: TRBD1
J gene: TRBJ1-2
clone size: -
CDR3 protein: CASSYSRDRIRYGYTF
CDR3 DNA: TGTGCCAGCAGTTACTCGCGGGACAGGATTCGCTATGGCTACACCTTC

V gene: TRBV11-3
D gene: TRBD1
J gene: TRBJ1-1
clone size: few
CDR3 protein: CASSLGTGINTEAFF
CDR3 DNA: TGTGCCAGCAGCTTAGGGACAGGGATTAACACTGAAGCTTTCTTT

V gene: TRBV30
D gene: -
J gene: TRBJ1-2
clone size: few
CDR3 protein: CAWSVAGGGYTF
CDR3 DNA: TGTGCCTGGAGTGTTGCGGGGGGCGGCTACACCTTC

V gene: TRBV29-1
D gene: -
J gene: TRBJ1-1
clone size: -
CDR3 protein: CSVQTGGQNTEAFF
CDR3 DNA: TGCAGCGTCCAAACGGGGGGACAGAACACTGAAGCTTTCTTT

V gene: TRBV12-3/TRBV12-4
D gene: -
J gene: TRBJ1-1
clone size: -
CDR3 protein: CASSLRLTRSTRTEAFF
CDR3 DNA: TGTGCCAGCAGTTTGAGGTTAACCCGCTCGACCCGAACTGAAGCTTTCTTT

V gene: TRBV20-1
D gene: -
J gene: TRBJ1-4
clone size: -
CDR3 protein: CSASEATNEKLFF
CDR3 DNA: TGCAGTGCTAGTGAGGCAACTAATGAAAAACTGTTTTTT

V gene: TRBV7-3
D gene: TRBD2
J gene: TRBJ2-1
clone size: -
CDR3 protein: CASSINSGNYNEQFF
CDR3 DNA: TGTGCCAGCAGCATCAATAGCGGGAATTACAATGAGCAGTTCTTC

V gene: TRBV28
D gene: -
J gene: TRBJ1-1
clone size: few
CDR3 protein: CASSTQGGTEAFF
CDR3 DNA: TGTGCCAGCAGTACACAAGGGGGCACTGAAGCTTTCTTT

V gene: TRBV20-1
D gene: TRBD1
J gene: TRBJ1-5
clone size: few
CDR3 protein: CSARDITGGDQPQHF
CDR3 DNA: TGCAGTGCTAGAGATATCACAGGGGGGGACCAGCCCCAGCATTTT

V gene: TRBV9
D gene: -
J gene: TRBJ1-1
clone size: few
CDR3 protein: CASSVVGENTEAFF
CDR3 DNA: TGTGCCAGCAGCGTCGTGGGAGAGAACACTGAAGCTTTCTTT

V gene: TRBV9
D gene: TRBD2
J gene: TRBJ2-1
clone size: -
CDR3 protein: CASSGAGTSGYNEQFF
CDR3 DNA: TGTGCCAGCAGCGGGGCCGGGACTAGCGGCTACAATGAGCAGTTCTTC

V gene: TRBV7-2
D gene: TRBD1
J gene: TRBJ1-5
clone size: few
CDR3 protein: CASSPWTGVRQPQHF
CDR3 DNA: TGTGCCAGCAGCCCGTGGACAGGGGTACGACAGCCCCAGCATTTT

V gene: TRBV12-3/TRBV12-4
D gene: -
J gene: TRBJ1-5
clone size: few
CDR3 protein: CASSFGEPQHF
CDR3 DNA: TGTGCCAGCAGTTTTGGGGAGCCCCAGCATTTT

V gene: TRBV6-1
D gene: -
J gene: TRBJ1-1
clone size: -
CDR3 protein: CASTRTEATEAFF
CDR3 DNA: TGTGCCAGCACCAGGACAGAGGCGACTGAAGCTTTCTTT

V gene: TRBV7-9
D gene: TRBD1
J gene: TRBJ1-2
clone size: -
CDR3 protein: CASSAWTGGDTGYTF
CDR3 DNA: TGTGCCAGCAGCGCCTGGACAGGGGGGGATACGGGCTACACCTTC

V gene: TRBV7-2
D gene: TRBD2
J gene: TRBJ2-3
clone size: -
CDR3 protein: CASSPGLAGRTDTQYF
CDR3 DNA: TGTGCCAGCAGCCCGGGACTAGCGGGGCGCACAGATACGCAGTATTTT

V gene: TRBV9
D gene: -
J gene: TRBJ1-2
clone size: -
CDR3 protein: CASSVGLEPGYTF
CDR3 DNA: TGTGCCAGCAGCGTAGGGCTGGAGCCTGGCTACACCTTC

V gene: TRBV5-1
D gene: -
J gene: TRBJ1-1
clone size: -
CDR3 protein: CASSLAQQNTEAFF
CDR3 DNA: TGCGCCAGCAGCTTGGCCCAACAGAACACTGAAGCTTTCTTT

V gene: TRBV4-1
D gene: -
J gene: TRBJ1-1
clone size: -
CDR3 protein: CASSYRSTGGTEAFF
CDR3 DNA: TGCGCCAGCAGCTATCGTAGCACGGGGGGCACTGAAGCTTTCTTT

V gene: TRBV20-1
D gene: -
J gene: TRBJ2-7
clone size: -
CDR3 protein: CSARDTAYEQYF
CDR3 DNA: TGCAGTGCTAGAGATACAGCCTACGAGCAGTACTTC

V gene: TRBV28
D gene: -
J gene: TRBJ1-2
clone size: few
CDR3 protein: CASSHTHGYTF
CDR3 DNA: TGTGCCAGCAGCCACACCCATGGCTACACCTTC

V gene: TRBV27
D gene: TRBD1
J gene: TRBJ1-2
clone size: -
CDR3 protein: CASRSTGDLGYGYTF
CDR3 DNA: TGTGCCAGCAGATCGACAGGGGATCTTGGCTATGGCTACACCTTC

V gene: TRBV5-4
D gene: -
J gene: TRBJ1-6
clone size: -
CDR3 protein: CASSIQGRESPLHF
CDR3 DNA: TGTGCCAGCAGTATACAGGGACGGGAATCACCCCTCCACTTT

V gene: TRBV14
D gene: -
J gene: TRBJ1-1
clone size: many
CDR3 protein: CASSHLAFF
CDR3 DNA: TGTGCCAGCAGCCATTTGGCTTTCTTT

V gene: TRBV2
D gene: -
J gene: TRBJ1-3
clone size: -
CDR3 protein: CASSSDATVLSGNTIYF
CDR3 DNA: TGTGCCAGCAGTTCTGATGCGACAGTCCTCTCTGGAAACACCATATATTTT

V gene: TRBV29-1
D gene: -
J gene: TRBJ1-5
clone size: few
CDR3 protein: CSVGSQGRPQHF
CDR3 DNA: TGCAGCGTCGGGTCCCAGGGGAGGCCCCAGCATTTT

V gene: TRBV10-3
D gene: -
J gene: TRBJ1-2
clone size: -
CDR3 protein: CAISESTDNYGYTF
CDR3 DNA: TGTGCCATCAGTGAGTCGACGGACAACTATGGCTACACCTTC